The clone carrying this TCR beta chain has only a few counts. Antigen unknown. This record comes from a study of identical twins. TCRdb recomputed calls from the 5' RACE reads with MiXCR, one row per CDR3 protein. The profile shows 550,000 to 700,000 distinct CDR3 sequences, around a tenth of them singletons. Whole-study results and caveats: Conclusions were based on cross-sectional statistical analysis, without following the same donors. Cord blood's abundant beta clonotypes had fewer insertions, unlike memory repertoires.

Per germline, CDR1 MNHEY and CDR2 SMNVEV (reference sequence). V was pared by 5 bases and J by 7 bases, with 10 bases of the junction left unmatched. The CDR3 is 15 amino acids. These data were also filed under a second study, of yellow fever vaccine responses in identical twins.

The sequencing input was PBMCs. This chain joins TRBV27 and TRBJ2-1; 8 bases are shared with TRBD2. The sequence derives from a woman aged 18-35 years in good health. The CDR3 is CASSPSGTSRNEQFF. The DNA for the CDR3 is TGTGCCAGCAGTCCATCCGGGACTAGTAGGAATGAGCAGTTCTTC.